This record concerns one T cell receptor (beta chain) sequence. With 3 bases removed from V and 0 bases from J, the gap between germline ends came to 5 bases. CDR3 length: 13 residues. Germline V gene lookup returns CDR1 SGHNT and CDR2 YYREEE (reference sequence). TCRdb's table, derived via immunoSEQ multiplex PCR, lists solely in-frame clones and lacks some. Among about 62,000 clones, 70% to 90% were seen once, and the ten largest hold 5.2%. The data were taken from a study of technical replicates of blood from a handful of donors. The J gene is TRBJ2-3, the V gene TRBV5-4; D is uncertain. Sequenced: PBMCs. The TCR originated in a human donor in good health. Some clones in this sample may be carry-over from other donors' samples. CDR3 nucleotides: TGTGCCAGCAGCTCCCAGAGCACAGATACGCAGTATTTT. It is translated as CASSSQSTDTQYF.